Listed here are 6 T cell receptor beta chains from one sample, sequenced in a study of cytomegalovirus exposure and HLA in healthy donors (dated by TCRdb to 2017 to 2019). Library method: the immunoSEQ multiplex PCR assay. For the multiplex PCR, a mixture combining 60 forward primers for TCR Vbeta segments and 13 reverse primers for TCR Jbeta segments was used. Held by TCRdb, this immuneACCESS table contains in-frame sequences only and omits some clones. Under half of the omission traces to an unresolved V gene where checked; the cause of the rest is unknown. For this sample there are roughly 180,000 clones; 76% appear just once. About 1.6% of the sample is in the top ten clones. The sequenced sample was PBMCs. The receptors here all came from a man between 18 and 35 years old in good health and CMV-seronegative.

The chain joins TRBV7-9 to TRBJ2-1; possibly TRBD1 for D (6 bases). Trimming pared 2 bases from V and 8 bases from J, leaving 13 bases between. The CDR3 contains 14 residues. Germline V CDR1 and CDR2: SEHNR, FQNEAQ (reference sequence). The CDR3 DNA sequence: TGTGCCAGCAGCTTAAGCCAGGGGCTTGATGAGCAGTTCTTC. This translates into CASSLSQGLDEQFF.

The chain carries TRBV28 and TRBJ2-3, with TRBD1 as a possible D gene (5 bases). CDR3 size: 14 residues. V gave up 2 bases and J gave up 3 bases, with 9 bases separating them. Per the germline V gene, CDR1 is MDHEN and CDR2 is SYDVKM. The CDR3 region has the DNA TGTGCCAGCAGTTTAAGACAGTGGACAGATACGCAGTATTTT. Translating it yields CASSLRQWTDTQYF.

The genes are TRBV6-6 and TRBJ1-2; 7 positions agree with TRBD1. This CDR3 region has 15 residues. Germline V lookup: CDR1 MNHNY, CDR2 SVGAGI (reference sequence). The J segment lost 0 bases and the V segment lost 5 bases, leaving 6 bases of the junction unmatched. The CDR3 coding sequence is TGTGCCAGCAGTACCGGGACAGCATCTAACTATGGCTACACCTTC. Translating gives CASSTGTASNYGYTF.

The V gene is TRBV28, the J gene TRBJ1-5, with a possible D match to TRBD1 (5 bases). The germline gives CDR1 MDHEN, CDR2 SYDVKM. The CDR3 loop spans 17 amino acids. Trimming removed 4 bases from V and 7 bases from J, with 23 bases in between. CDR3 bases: TGTGCCAGCAGTTCGTCAGGGAACGGTCTCGCTTCGCAGCCCCAGCATTTT. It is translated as CASSSSGNGLASQPQHF.

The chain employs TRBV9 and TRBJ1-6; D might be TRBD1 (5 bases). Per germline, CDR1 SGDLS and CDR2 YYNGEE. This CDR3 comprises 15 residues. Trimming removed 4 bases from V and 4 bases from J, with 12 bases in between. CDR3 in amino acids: CASSRRGWYNSPLHF. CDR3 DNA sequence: TGTGCCAGCAGCCGGAGGGGCTGGTATAATTCACCCCTCCACTTT. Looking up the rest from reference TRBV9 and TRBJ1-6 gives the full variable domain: DSGVTQTPKHLITATGQRVTLRCSPRSGDLSVYWYQQSLDQGLQFLIQYYNGEERAKGNILERFSAQQFPDLHSELNLSSLELGDSALYFCASSRRGWYNSPLHFGNGTRLTVT.

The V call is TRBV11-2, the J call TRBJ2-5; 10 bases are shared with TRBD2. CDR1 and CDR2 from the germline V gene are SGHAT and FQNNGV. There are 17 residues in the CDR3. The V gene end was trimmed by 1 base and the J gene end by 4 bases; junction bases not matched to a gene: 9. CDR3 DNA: TGTGCCAGCAGCTTAGGCCTAGCGGGGGTGGTAGGAGAGACCCAGTACTTC. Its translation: CASSLGLAGVVGETQYF.